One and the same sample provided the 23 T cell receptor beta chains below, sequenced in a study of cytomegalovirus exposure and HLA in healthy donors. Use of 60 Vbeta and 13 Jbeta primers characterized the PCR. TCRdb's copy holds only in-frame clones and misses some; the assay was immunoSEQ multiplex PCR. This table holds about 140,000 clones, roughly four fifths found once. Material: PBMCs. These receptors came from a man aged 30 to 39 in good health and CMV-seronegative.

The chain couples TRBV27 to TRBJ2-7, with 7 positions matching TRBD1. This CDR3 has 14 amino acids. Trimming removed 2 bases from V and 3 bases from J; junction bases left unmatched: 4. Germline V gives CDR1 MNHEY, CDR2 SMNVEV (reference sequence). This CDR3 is CASSLRDRNYEQYF. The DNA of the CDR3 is TGTGCCAGCAGTTTAAGGGACAGAAACTACGAGCAGTACTTC.

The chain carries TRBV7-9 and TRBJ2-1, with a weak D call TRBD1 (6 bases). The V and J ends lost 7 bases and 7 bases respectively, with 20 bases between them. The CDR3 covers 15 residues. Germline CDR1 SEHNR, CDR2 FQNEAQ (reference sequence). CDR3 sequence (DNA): TGTGCCAGCACTCAACAGGGCTTAGGCGGGAATGAGCAGTTCTTC. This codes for CASTQQGLGGNEQFF.

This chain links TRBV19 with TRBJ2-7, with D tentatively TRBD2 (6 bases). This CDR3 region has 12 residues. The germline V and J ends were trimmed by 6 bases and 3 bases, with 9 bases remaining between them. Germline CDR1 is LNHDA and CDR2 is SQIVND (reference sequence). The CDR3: CASSGSRYEQYF. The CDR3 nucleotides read TGTGCCAGTAGCGGGAGTCGCTACGAGCAGTACTTC.

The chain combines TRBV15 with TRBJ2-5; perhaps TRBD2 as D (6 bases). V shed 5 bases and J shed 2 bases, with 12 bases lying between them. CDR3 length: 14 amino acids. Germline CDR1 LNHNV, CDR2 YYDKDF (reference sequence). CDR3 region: CATSQGLGQETQYF. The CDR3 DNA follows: TGTGCCACCAGCCAGGGACTTGGTCAAGAGACCCAGTACTTC.

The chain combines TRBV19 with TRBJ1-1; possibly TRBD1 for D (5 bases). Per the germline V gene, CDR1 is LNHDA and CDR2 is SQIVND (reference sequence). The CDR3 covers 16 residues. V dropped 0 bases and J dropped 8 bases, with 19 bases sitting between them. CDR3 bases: TGTGCCAGTAGTATAGATCTGCTGGAGGGGAGAAAGGAAGCTTTCTTT. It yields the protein CASSIDLLEGRKEAFF.

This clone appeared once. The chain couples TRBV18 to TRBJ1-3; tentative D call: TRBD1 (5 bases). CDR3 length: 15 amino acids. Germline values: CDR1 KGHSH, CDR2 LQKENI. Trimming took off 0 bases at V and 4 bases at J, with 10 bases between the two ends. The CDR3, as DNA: TGTGCCAGCTCACCACCGGGGGGAGCCGGAAACACCATATATTTT. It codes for CASSPPGGAGNTIYF. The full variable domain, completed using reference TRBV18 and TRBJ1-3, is NAGVMQNPRHLVRRRGQEARLRCSPMKGHSHVYWYRQLPEEGLKFMVYLQKENIIDESGMPKERFSAEFPKEGPSILRIQQVVRGDSAAYFCASSPPGGAGNTIYFGEGSWLTVV.

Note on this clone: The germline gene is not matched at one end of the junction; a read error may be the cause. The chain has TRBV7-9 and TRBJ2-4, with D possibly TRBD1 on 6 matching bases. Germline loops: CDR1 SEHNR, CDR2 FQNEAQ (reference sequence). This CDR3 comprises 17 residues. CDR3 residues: CSSSFTRQGTDKNIQYF. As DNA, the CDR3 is TGTTCCAGCAGCTTCACCAGGCAGGGGACGGACAAAAACATTCAGTACTTC.

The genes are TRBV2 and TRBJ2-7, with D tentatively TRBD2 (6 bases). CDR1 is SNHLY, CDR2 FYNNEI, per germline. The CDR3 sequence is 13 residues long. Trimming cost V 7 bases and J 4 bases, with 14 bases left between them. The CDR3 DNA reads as TGTGCCAGCACCTCGGGACTCCCATACGAGCAGTACTTC. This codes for CASTSGLPYEQYF.

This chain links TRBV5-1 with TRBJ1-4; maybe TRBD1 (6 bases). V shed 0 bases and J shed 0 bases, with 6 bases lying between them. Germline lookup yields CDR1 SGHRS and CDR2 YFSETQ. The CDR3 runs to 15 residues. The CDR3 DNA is TGCGCCAGCAGCTTGGGGACAGCAACTAATGAAAAACTGTTTTTT. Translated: CASSLGTATNEKLFF.

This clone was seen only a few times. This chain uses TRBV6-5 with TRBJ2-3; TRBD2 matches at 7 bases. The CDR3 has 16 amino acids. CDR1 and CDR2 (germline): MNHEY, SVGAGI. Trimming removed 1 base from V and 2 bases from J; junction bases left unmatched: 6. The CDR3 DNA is TGTGCCAGCAGTTACTTAAGAGCGGGAAACACAGATACGCAGTATTTT. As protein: CASSYLRAGNTDTQYF.

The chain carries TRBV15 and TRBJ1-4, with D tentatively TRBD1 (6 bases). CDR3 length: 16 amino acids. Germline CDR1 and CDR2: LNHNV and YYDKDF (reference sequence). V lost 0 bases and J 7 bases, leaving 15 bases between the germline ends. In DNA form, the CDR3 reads TGTGCCACCAGCAGAGACTTCGGGACACCAATTGAAAAACTGTTTTTT. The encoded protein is CATSRDFGTPIEKLFF.

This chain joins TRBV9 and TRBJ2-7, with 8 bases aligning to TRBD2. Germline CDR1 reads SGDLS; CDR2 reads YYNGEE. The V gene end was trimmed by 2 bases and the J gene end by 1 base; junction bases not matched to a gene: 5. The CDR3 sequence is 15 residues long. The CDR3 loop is CASSVDGRASYEQYF. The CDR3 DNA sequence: TGTGCCAGCAGCGTGGACGGGAGGGCTTCCTACGAGCAGTACTTC. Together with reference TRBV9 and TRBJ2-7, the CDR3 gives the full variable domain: DSGVTQTPKHLITATGQRVTLRCSPRSGDLSVYWYQQSLDQGLQFLIQYYNGEERAKGNILERFSAQQFPDLHSELNLSSLELGDSALYFCASSVDGRASYEQYFGPGTRLTVT.

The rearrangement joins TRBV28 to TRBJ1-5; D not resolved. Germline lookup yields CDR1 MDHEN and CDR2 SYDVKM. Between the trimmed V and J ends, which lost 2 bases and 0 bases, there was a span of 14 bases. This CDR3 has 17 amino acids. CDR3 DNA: TGTGCCAGCAGTTTAGGGAGTATGGAATATAGCAATCAGCCCCAGCATTTT. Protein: CASSLGSMEYSNQPQHF.

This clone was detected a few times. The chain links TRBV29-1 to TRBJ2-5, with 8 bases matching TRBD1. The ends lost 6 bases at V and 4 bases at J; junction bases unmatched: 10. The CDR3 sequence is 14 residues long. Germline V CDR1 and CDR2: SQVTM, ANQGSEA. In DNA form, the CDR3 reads TGCAGCGTAGGTCAGGGGGCGCCGGGAGAGACCCAGTACTTC. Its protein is CSVGQGAPGETQYF. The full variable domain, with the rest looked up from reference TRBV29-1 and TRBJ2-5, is SAVISQKPSRDICQRGTSLTIQCQVDSQVTMMFWYRQQPGQSLTLIATANQGSEATYESGFVIDKFPISRPNLTFSTLTVSNMSPEDSSIYLCSVGQGAPGETQYFGPGTRLLVL.

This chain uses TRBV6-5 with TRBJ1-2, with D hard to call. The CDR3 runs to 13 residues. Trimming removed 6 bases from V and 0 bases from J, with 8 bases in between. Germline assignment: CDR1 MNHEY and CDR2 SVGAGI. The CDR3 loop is CASSPGTNYGYTF. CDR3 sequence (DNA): TGTGCCAGCAGCCCAGGAACTAACTATGGCTACACCTTC.

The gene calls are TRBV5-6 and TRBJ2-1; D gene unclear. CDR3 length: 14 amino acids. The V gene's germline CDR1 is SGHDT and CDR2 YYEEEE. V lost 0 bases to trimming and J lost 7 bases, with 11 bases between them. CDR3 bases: TGTGCCAGCAGCTTGGTAAATTTGTATAATGAGCAGTTCTTC. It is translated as CASSLVNLYNEQFF.

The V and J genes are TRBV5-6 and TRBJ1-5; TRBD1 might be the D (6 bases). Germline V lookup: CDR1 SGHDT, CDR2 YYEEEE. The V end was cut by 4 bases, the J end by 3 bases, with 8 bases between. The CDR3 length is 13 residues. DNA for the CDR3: TGTGCCAGCAGCCGGGACAACAATCAGCCCCAGCATTTT. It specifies CASSRDNNQPQHF. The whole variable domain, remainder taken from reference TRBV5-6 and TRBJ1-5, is DAGVTQSPTHLIKTRGQQVTLRCSPKSGHDTVSWYQQALGQGPQFIFQYYEEEERQRGNFPDRFSGHQFPNYSSELNVNALLLGDSALYLCASSRDNNQPQHFGDGTRLSIL.

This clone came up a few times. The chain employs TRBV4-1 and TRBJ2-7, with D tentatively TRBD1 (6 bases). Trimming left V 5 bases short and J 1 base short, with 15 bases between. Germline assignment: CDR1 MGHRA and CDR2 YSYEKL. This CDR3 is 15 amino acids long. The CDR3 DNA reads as TGCGCCAGCAGCATCCACGGCCAGGGGTCCTACGAGCAGTACTTC. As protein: CASSIHGQGSYEQYF.

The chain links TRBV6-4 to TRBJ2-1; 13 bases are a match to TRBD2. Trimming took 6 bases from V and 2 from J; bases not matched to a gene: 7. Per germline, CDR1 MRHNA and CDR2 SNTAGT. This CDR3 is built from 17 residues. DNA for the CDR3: TGTGCCAGCAGCGCGAGAGGGACTAGCGGGACCTACAATGAGCAGTTCTTC. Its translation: CASSARGTSGTYNEQFF.

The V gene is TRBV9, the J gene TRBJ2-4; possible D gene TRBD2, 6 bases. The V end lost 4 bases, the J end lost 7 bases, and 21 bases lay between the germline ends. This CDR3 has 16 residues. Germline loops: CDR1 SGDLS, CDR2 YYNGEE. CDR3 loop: CASSSPPGSAVNIQYF. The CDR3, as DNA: TGTGCCAGCAGCTCCCCCCCCGGGAGCGCGGTGAACATTCAGTACTTC.

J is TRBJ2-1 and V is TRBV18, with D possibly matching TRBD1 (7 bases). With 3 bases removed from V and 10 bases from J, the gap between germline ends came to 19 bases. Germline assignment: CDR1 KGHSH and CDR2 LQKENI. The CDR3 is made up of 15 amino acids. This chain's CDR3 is CASSPQGDPGGEQFF. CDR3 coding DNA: TGTGCCAGCTCACCCCAAGGGGACCCAGGGGGGGAGCAGTTCTTC.

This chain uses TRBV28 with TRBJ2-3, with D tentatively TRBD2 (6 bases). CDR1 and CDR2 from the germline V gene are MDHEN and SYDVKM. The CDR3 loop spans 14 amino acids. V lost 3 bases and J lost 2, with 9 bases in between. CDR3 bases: TGTGCCAGCAGTTTCGGGAGATCCACAGATACGCAGTATTTT. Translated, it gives CASSFGRSTDTQYF.

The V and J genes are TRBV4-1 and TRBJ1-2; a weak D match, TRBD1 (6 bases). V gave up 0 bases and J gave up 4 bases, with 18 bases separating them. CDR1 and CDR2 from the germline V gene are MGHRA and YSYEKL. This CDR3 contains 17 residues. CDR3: CASSQDHIAGASYGYTF. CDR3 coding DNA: TGCGCCAGCAGCCAAGATCACATCGCAGGGGCATCCTATGGCTACACCTTC.